Sequencing of this TCR beta chain was carried out in a study of blood T cell repertoires in COVID-19. Study background: From the United States, Italy and Spain came samples of acute and convalescent COVID-19.

The method was immunoSEQ multiplex PCR; TCRdb's version includes in-frame clones alone and lacks a portion of them. The sample records 220,000 or so clones, around 84% being singletons. CDR1 is LNHDA and CDR2 is SQIVND in the germline V gene (reference sequence). CDR3 length equals 15 residues. V shed 3 bases and J 7 bases; nucleotides not matched to a gene: 9. The chain recombines TRBV19 with TRBJ2-1; 7 positions agree with TRBD1. The sample taken for sequencing was peripheral blood. This TCR was sampled from an older woman who had recovered from COVID-19. For the CDR3, the DNA is TGTGCCAGTAGTATGGAGAGACAGGGTAGAAATGAGCAGTTCTTC. It specifies CASSMERQGRNEQFF.